This T cell receptor (beta chain) was identified during a study of CXCR3-negative and CXCR3-positive naive CD8 T cells. Notes on the study in general: Naive CXCR3-negative and CXCR3-positive cells had similar TRBV-TRBJ usage; memory differed. PBMCs showed partially decreased CXCR3 expression after cryopreservation, and most assays used fresh PBMCs. TRB CDR3 hydrophobicity was greater in CXCR3-positive naive cells than in CXCR3-negative naive cells. Each naive subset displayed comparably high diversity, whereas memory CD8+ cells displayed much lower diversity.

Comments on this clonotype: The antigen is undetermined.

The method, 5' RACE with UMI labels, was used to prepare the TRB cDNA libraries. TCRdb re-called the 5' RACE reads and gives one entry per CDR3 protein, without DNA. With about 26,000 distinct CDR3 sequences in the sample, the ten largest clones hold about 3%. CDR3 size: 12 residues. Per germline, CDR1 SQVTM and CDR2 ANQGSEA. The sample was naive CXCR3- CD8+ T cells from blood. Sample subset: CD45RO-CCR7+CD27+CD95- naive CD8+ T cells lacking CXCR3 (TNR3-). This sequence was found in a human donor in good health. Some clones in this sample may be carry-over from other donors' samples. The genes are TRBV29-1 and TRBJ2-5; the TCRdb D gene call, TRBD2, has no DNA to confirm it. CDR3 residues: CSALTSSETQYF. Variable domain in full (rest from reference TRBV29-1 and TRBJ2-5): SAVISQKPSRDICQRGTSLTIQCQVDSQVTMMFWYRQQPGQSLTLIATANQGSEATYESGFVIDKFPISRPNLTFSTLTVSNMSPEDSSIYLCSALTSSETQYFGPGTRLLVL.